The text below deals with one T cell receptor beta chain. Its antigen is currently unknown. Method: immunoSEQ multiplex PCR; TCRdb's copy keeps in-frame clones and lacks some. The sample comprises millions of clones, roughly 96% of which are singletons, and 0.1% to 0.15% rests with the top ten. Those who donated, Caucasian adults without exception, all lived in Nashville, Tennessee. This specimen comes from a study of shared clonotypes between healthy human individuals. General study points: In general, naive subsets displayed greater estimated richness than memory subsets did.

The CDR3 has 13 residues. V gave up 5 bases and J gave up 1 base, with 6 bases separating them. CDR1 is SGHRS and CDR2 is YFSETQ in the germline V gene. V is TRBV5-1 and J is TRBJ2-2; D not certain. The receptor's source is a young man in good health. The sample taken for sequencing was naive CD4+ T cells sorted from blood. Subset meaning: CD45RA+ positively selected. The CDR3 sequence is CASSIGNTGELFF. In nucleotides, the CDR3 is TGCGCCAGCAGTATCGGGAACACCGGGGAGCTGTTTTTT.